The sequence of this T cell receptor beta chain was determined in a study of cytomegalovirus exposure and HLA in healthy donors. Study conclusions and caveats: There were under 200 TCR beta chains listed as cytomegalovirus-associated. The study carried out a later analysis of TCR beta sequences. It associated some 17,000 of them with specific HLA alleles at a false discovery rate of 0.05. Later on, an analysis found that several of the most significant clusters appeared to be linked to common viral pathogens, which included parvovirus B19.

The CDR3 spans 14 residues. J was trimmed by 3 bases and V by 3 bases; bases with no gene match: 5. From germline, CDR1 is ENHRY and CDR2 SYGVKD. Researchers ran the PCR with 60 Vbeta and 13 Jbeta primers. Profiled with immunoSEQ multiplex PCR; TCRdb holds only in-frame clones, not every one. Here the sample spans about 140,000 clones, roughly 83% being singletons. The count of this clone is one. Its antigen remains unknown. The TCR comes from a middle-aged man in good health and CMV-seropositive. The chain links TRBV10-3 to TRBJ2-7; 7 bases are a match to TRBD1. Specimen: PBMCs. CDR3 nucleotides: TGTGCCATCAGTGAAGACAGGGCCTTCTACGAGCAGTACTTC. Its translation is CAISEDRAFYEQYF.